The rows below give T cell receptor beta chains drawn from one sample of a study of CD8 T cells in Susac syndrome. MiXCR was run by TCRdb on the immunoSEQ multiplex PCR reads, yielding one entry per CDR3 protein. The sample has more than 200,000 distinct CDR3 sequences, 85% to 95% seen once. The sample comprised CD4+ T cells from PBMCs. These TCRs come from a human donor with multiple sclerosis. Both conserved end residues are trimmed from each CDR3.

j_call	v_call	cdr3_aa
TRBJ2-5	TRBV20-1	SLAGVSEETQY
TRBJ2-2	TRBV2	ASSYRAGELF
TRBJ2-3	TRBV9	ASSPKRQTVTDTQY
TRBJ2-7	TRBV30	ASTVGTGGYEQY
TRBJ2-3	TRBV9	ASSVDPQDTQY
TRBJ2-3	TRBV18	ASSPRLATSTDTQY
TRBJ1-5	TRBV3-1	ASSQYRGGNQPQH
TRBJ2-1	TRBV9	ASSGSGTSGGNEQF
TRBJ1-4	TRBV5-5	ASSLWFGTIGEKLF
TRBJ2-2	TRBV20-1	SARAAGLPNTGELF
TRBJ1-2	TRBV20-1	SARPPGGPGYT
TRBJ2-2	TRBV9	ASSVEEAGELF
TRBJ1-2	TRBV4-1	ASSQSPPAGYGYT
TRBJ2-5	TRBV5-1	ASSSGTATEETQY
TRBJ1-5	TRBV15	ATSRERGEPQH
TRBJ1-6	TRBV7-6	ASSLARGSGSPLH
TRBJ1-1	TRBV6-6	ASSRDRGEAF
TRBJ1-3	TRBV5-6	ASSPQGVQGTIY
TRBJ2-2	TRBV3-1	ASSQVSGTGTGELF
TRBJ2-1	TRBV20-1	SARSLPSYNEQF
TRBJ2-2	TRBV7-3	ASSGGTGELF
TRBJ1-4	TRBV12-3/TRBV12-4	ASSPRQGEKLF
TRBJ1-5	TRBV12-5	ASVAGQFNQPQH
TRBJ2-3	TRBV29-1	SARGLAGEGPDTQY
TRBJ1-2	TRBV6-5	ASSYLDGTGYYGYT
TRBJ1-1	TRBV3-1	ASSPGTGGEAF
TRBJ1-1	TRBV14	ASSQEPGGGLATEAF
TRBJ2-2	TRBV9	ASTATPGSNTGELF
TRBJ2-7	TRBV27	ASTPTGGIPLNLYEQY
TRBJ1-2	TRBV27	ASSPGTGFYGYT
TRBJ2-2	TRBV30	AWTKGPNANTGELF
TRBJ2-5	TRBV18	ASSSGQGAETQY
TRBJ1-6	TRBV20-1	SATVSSRSYNSPLH
TRBJ1-4	TRBV7-9	ASSHHQGNEKLF
TRBJ1-4	TRBV12-3/TRBV12-4	ASSPQTGANEKLF
TRBJ2-5	TRBV24-1	ATSGPTSGEETQY
TRBJ2-2	TRBV29-1	SGRVSANTGELF
TRBJ2-7	TRBV29-1	SVEGVGGEQY
TRBJ2-1	TRBV3-1	ASSPTGTTYNEQF
TRBJ1-1	TRBV23-1	ASSQWDSENTEAF
TRBJ1-1	TRBV9	ASSRTDMNTEAF
TRBJ1-1	TRBV5-4	ASSPGGGRANTEVL
TRBJ1-5	TRBV6-5	ASSYLADSNQPQH
TRBJ1-2	TRBV2	ASSEAFARTNYGYT
TRBJ2-3	TRBV12-3/TRBV12-4	ATSWGNTDTQY